This T cell receptor beta chain was found in a study of blood T cell repertoires in COVID-19. The data were produced by immunoSEQ multiplex PCR, yet TCRdb's version contains in-frame clones alone and is incomplete. The sample contains around 240,000 clones, about 85% of which appear only once. V was clipped by 3 bases and J by 0 bases, with 12 bases between them. The CDR3 runs to 16 residues. Germline V gene data show CDR1 as SGHNT and CDR2 as YYREEE (reference sequence). The rearrangement links TRBV5-4 to TRBJ2-2; possible D gene TRBD1, 6 bases. The TCR originated in a man in his forties with acute or convalescent COVID-19. Sequencing was done on a sample of peripheral blood. The CDR3 protein is CASSSRGTSNTGELFF. The DNA of the CDR3 is TGTGCCAGCAGCTCGAGGGGGACATCGAACACCGGGGAGCTGTTTTTT.